A selection of T cell receptor beta chains follows, all from one sample in a study of cytomegalovirus exposure and HLA in healthy donors. TCRdb's table, derived via immunoSEQ multiplex PCR, lists solely in-frame clones and lacks some. This table holds roughly 100,000 clones. Sequencing input: PBMCs. These receptors were collected from a middle-aged man in good health and CMV-seronegative. CDR3s include the opening cysteine and the closing phenylalanine or tryptophan. A D gene is named only where the DNA matches it firmly.

DNA: TGTGCCAGCAGTGAAGAGACACAGTATGGCTACACCTTC
CDR3: CASSEETQYGYTF
D: NA
V: TRBV2
J: TRBJ1-2

DNA: TGTGCCAGCAGACGGGACAGGGATAGCAATCAGCCCCAGCATTTT
CDR3: CASRRDRDSNQPQHF
D: TRBD1
V: TRBV4-2
J: TRBJ1-5

DNA: TGCGCCAGCAGCGGGGGACAGGGTTTTGAGGAGACCCAGTACTTC
CDR3: CASSGGQGFEETQYF
D: TRBD1
V: TRBV5-1
J: TRBJ2-5

DNA: TGTGCCAGCAGCTGGGGGGGACTAGCGGGAGGTACGAACACCGGGGAGCTGTTTTTT
CDR3: CASSWGGLAGGTNTGELFF
D: TRBD2
V: TRBV5-4
J: TRBJ2-2

DNA: TGTGCCAGTAGCACGAAGAGAGGGTACACAGATACGCAGTATTTT
CDR3: CASSTKRGYTDTQYF
D: NA
V: TRBV19
J: TRBJ2-3

DNA: TGCGCCAGCAGCTTGGAGTCTAGCGGATTGAAAGAGACCCAGTACTTC
CDR3: CASSLESSGLKETQYF
D: TRBD2
V: TRBV5-1
J: TRBJ2-5

DNA: TGCGCCAGCAGCTTGGACGACGAGGGTAACTATGGCTACACCTTC
CDR3: CASSLDDEGNYGYTF
D: NA
V: TRBV5-1
J: TRBJ1-2

DNA: TGTGCCAGTAGTCTCCGGAGGGCGGCGAACACCGGGGAGCTGTTTTTT
CDR3: CASSLRRAANTGELFF
D: NA
V: TRBV19
J: TRBJ2-2

DNA: TGTGCCAGCAGTTTATTCGCAGGGGGCAATCAGCCCCAGCATTTT
CDR3: CASSLFAGGNQPQHF
D: NA
V: TRBV27
J: TRBJ1-5

DNA: TGTGCCAGCCAGGGGGCTCGGGGGAACACTGAAGCTTTCTTT
CDR3: CASQGARGNTEAFF
D: TRBD1
V: TRBV7-8
J: TRBJ1-1

DNA: TGTGCCAGTAGCGCCGGGACAGGGGCTAACTATGGCTACACCTTC
CDR3: CASSAGTGANYGYTF
D: TRBD1
V: TRBV19
J: TRBJ1-2

DNA: TGTGCCAGTAACAAAGTGAACACCGGGGAGCTGTTTTTT
CDR3: CASNKVNTGELFF
D: NA
V: TRBV19
J: TRBJ2-2

DNA: TGCGCCAGCAGCTACGGCTATGGCTACACCTTC
CDR3: CASSYGYGYTF
D: NA
V: TRBV5-1
J: TRBJ1-2

DNA: TGTGCCAGCAGTCCAAGAGGACAGGGGAGGTATGGCTACACCTTC
CDR3: CASSPRGQGRYGYTF
D: TRBD1
V: TRBV28
J: TRBJ1-2

DNA: TGTGCCAGCAGCCCTTATGGGGGCCTGAACACTGAAGCTTTCTTT
CDR3: CASSPYGGLNTEAFF
D: NA
V: TRBV7-9
J: TRBJ1-1

DNA: TGCGCCAGCAGCCAAGAACTGACAGGGAATTATGGCTACACCTTC
CDR3: CASSQELTGNYGYTF
D: TRBD1
V: TRBV4-3
J: TRBJ1-2

DNA: TGTGCCAGCAGTATTGGGACTAGCTTCTACGAGCAGTACTTC
CDR3: CASSIGTSFYEQYF
D: TRBD2
V: TRBV28
J: TRBJ2-7

DNA: TGTGCCAGCAGCCCCCGACTAGGACTAGCATCTGATACGCAGTATTTT
CDR3: CASSPRLGLASDTQYF
D: TRBD2
V: TRBV14
J: TRBJ2-3